This TCR beta chain was documented in a study of shared clonotypes between healthy human individuals (dated by TCRdb to between 2020 and 2021). In the study overall: A couple of women and a few men aged 18 to 49 years were included in the cohort. Per donor, leukapheresis produced somewhere between about 0.85 and 8.9 billion PBMCs. Blood TCR repertoires of five healthy adults were deeply sequenced to estimate repertoire size and the extent of clonotype sharing between individuals. For each donor, CD4 naive and CD4 memory were each given three plates, CD8 naive was given two plates, and CD8 memory was given one plate. Different laboratories and diverse techniques were used to prepare libraries and sequence TCR repertoires, to increase sequencing depth and limit assay-specific biases.

The V end loses 5 bases and the J end loses 2 bases, and a stretch of 13 bases separates them. The CDR3 sequence holds 14 residues, the cysteine and phenylalanine included. CDR3 DNA is the only sequence kept; it has 42 bases, read in frame from the first base. CDR1 MNHEY and CDR2 SVGAGI were looked up in the germline V gene. To note about this clone: Its antigen specificity is not known. No much larger clone is present one base from it, and per-base qualities are unavailable.

CD8 naive samples consisted of CD45RO-negative cells that were positively selected for CCR7, yielding a CD45RA+CCR7+ population without TemRA cells. Donors were healthy HIV-negative adults with no recently reported acute infections or vaccinations. Every donor was a Caucasian adult living in Nashville, Tennessee, USA. After blood collection by leukapheresis, PBMCs were isolated using Ficoll-Histopaque density gradient centrifugation and then cryopreserved in the vapor phase of liquid nitrogen. Purity and quantity of every magnetically sorted T cell population were checked by analytical flow cytometry. Each sorted fraction had its genomic DNA isolated and then quantified by UV absorbance on a Nanodrop 2000c. The full study reports these points: Sharing across a few donors was observed for 4.5% to 6.5% of naive CD4, over 3% of naive CD8, 2.3% of memory CD4, and approximately 0.41% of memory CD8 clonotypes. Sampling was restricted to blood, and TCR repertoires in tissue are likely to differ from TCR repertoires in blood. Incomplete sequencing was indicated by rarefaction of sorted-subset datasets, despite the large sequencing depth. The small number of donors limited the genetic and exposure-history diversity represented. Higher generation probabilities were observed for clonotypes shared by all four sorted-subset donors than for non-shared clonotypes. Naive subsets generally had larger estimated clonotype richness than memory subsets did. Based on pairwise subsampling, the degree of clonotype sharing among donors was expected to be affected by sequencing depth.

Using the deep immunoSEQ assay, multiplex PCR amplified TCR CDR3 regions from genomic DNA. Genomic DNA extracted from each cell subset was distributed evenly over all wells of several immunoSEQ 96-well plates, and each plate served as one replicate. For sorted subsets, 200 ng of genomic DNA, equivalent to around 30,000 T cell genomes, went into each replicate PCR. Purified libraries were quantified with a Qubit 3.0 fluorometer, sized on a Bioanalyzer 2100, and re-quantified with the KAPA Library Quantification kit. Every immunoSEQ 96-well plate was sequenced on a dedicated single-read 150-cycle Illumina NextSeq 550 flow cell. In the paper's pipeline: Because the immunoSEQ output included only junctional sequences and no quality scores, the filtering could not be the same as the filtering used for full-length reads. Sequences were annotated with PyIR, a Python wrapper for IgBLAST v1.9, using IMGT germline references to assign V/J genes and CDR3. Reads were removed for weak V/J assignments (E-value above 1e-6), missing CDR3, stop codons, out-of-frame junctions, or ambiguous translated residues. V3J clonotypes were defined by identical inferred V gene, J gene, and CDR3 amino acid sequence. The percentage overlap between two repertoires was calculated by dividing the number of shared unique clonotypes by the size of the smaller repertoire. Repertoire richness was assessed with RTK rarefaction, the Chao1 estimator, and Recon v2.1 estimates of unobserved clonotypes. For all TCRbeta clonotypes obtained by the gDNA method from a few donors, generation probabilities were computed with OLGA. TCRdb took this table from immuneACCESS and kept in-frame rearrangements with V and J called. Such tables lack part of the clones; where checked against another copy, unresolved V genes explain under half of the gap, and the rest is unexplained. V and J calls plus clone size are reproduced from that table; the DNA served to infer D and trimming. This sample holds 2 million to 2.5 million clones; around 96% were observed only once. The ten largest clones represent about 1.1% of the sample.

The V and J genes are TRBV6-5 and TRBJ2-7; the D gene is perhaps TRBD2, from 6 matching bases. The TCR sequence derives from a man between 18 and 29 years old in good health. The specimen was naive CD8+ T cells sorted from blood. The cell subset or site label of this sample denotes: CD45RA+CCR7+. In nucleotides, the sequence is TGTGCCAGCAGTGGCGCGGGGCCGCCCTACGAGCAGTACTTC. It specifies CASSGAGPPYEQYF.